The source of this T cell receptor (beta chain) is a study of response to subunit inactivated influenza vaccine. The study's findings and limits: A suggestion made by the authors is that each seasonal influenza vaccination recruits few new T cells.

This clonotype has just a few counts. Its specificity is unknown. TCRdb reprocessed the RT-PCR reads via MiXCR and lists one record per CDR3 protein. The table includes about 160,000 distinct CDR3 sequences, 11% detected once. The specimen comprised non-naive T cells sorted from PBMCs, sampled 40 to 50 days after vaccination. The sequence was collected from a man in his forties or fifties who received an inactivated influenza vaccine.

This CDR3 is CATSDLGRGKADTQYF. For the CDR3, the DNA is TGTGCCACCAGTGATTTGGGCAGGGGAAAAGCAGATACGCAGTATTTT. This chain uses TRBV24-1 with TRBJ2-3; perhaps TRBD1 as D (6 bases). The CDR3 extends over 16 amino acids. Trimming removed 0 bases from V and 4 bases from J, with 13 bases in between. Looked up from germline, CDR1 is KGHDR and CDR2 is SFDVKD.